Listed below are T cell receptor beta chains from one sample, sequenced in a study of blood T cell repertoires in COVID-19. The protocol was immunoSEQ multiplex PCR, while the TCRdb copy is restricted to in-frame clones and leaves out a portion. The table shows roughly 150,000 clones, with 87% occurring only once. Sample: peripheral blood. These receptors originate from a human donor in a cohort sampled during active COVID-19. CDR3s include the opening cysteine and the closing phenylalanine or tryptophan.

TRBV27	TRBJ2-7	CASSTRQGLDEQYF
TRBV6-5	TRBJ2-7	CASRASGVPLYF
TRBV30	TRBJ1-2	CAWSVQLGYTF
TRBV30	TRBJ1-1	CAWSVQVGRSTEAFF
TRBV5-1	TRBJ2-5	CASSPLGGGVLQETQYF
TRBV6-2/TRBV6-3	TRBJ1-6	CASSSRTRTGGQNSPLHF
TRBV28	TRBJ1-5	CASSIYRAGQPQHF
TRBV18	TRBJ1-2	CASSPGAQYYGYTF
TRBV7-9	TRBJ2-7	CASSSTWDRRPYF
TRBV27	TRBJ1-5	CASSPRQGLRSNQPQHF
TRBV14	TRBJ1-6	CASSQVAGGSYNSPLHF
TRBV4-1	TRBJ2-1	CASSIRLAGEGNEQFF
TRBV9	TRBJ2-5	CASSPHDRVYVGTQYF
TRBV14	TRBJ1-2	CASSSLADWYGYTF
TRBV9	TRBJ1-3	CASSVALAGGSSGNTIYF
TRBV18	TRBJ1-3	CASSPPGYSGNTIYF
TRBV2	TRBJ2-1	CASSGTSGLSYNEQFF
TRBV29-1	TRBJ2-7	CSVVLMGQGLTYEQYF
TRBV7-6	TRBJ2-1	CASSRRASSGGDEQFF
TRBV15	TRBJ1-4	CATDRVGDEKLFF
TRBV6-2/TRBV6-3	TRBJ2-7	CASSYTGTGPKIGEQYF
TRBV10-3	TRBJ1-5	CAISESMGGDQPQHF
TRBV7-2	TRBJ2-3	CASSLEAGGRIDTQYF
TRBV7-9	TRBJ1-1	CASGLAGRNTEAFF
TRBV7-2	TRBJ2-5	CASSLWLETQYF
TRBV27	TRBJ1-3	CASRRTGLSSGNTIYF
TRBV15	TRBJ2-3	CATSRDLETVAQYF
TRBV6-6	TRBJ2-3	CASSYSGQANTDTQYF
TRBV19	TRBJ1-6	CASSPTVNHNSPLHF
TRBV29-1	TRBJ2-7	CSVEAGTGGNEQYF
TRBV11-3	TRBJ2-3	CASSLRQALTDTQYF
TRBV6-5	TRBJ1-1	CASSSDRGHTEAFF
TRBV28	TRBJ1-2	CASSLTGNYGYTF
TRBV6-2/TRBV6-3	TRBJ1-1	CASSYAVNTEAFF
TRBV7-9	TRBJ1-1	CASSPTGTQAFF
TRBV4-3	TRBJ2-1	CASSQGTGGPNEQFF
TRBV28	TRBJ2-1	CASSPIEIAGGWGEQFF
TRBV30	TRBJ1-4	CAWSNPTGGNEKLFF
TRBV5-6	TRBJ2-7	CASSLELYEQYF